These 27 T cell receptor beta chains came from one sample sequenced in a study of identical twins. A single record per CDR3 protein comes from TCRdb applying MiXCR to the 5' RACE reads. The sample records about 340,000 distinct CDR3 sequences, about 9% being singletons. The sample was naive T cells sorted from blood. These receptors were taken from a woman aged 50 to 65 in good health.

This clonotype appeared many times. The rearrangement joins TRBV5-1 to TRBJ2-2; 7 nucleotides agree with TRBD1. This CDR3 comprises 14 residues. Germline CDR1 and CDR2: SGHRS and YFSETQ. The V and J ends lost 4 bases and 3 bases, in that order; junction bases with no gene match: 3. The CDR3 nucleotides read TGCGCCAGCAGCATAGGACAGGACACCGGGGAGCTGTTTTTT. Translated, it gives CASSIGQDTGELFF.

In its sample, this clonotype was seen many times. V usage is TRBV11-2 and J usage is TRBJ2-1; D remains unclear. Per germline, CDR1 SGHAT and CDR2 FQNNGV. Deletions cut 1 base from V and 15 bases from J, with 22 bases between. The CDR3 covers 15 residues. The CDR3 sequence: CASSLVSTPSSYRFF. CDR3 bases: TGTGCCAGCAGCTTAGTAAGTACCCCGAGCTCCTACCGGTTCTTC. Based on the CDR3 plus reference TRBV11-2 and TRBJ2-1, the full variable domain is EAGVAQSPRYKIIEKRQSVAFWCNPISGHATLYWYQQILGQGPKLLIQFQNNGVVDDSQLPKDRFSAERLKGVDSTLKIQPAKLEDSAVYLCASSLVSTPSSYRFFGPGTRLTVL.

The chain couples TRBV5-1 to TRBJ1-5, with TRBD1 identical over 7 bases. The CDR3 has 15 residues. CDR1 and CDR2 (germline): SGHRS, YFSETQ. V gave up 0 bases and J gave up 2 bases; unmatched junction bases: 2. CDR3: CASSLDGTGNQPQHF. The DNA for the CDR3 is TGCGCCAGCAGCTTGGACGGGACAGGCAATCAGCCCCAGCATTTT.

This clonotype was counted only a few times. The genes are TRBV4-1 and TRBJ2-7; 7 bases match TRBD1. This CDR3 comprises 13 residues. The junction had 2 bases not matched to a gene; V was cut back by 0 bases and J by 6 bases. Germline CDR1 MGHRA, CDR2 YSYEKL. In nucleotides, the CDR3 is TGCGCCAGCAGCCAAGAGACAGGGAGCGAGCAGTACGTC. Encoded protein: CASSQETGSEQYV.

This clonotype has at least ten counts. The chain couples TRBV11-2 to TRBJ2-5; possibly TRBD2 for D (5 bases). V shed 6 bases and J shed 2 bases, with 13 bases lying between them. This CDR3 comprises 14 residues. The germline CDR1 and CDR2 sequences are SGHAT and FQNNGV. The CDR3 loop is CASSPRTGQETQYF. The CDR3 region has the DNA TGTGCCAGCAGTCCTAGAACGGGGCAAGAGACCCAGTACTTC.

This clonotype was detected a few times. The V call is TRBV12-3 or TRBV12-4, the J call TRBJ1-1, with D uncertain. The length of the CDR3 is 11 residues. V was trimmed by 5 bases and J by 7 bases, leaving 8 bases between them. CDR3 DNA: TGTGCCAGCAGTCCGAAGGTTGAAGCTTTCTTT. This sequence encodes CASSPKVEAFF.

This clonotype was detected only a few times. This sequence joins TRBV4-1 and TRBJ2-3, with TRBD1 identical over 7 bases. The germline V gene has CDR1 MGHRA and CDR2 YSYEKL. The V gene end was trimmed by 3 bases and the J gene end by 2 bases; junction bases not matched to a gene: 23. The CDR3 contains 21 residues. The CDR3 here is CASSHRRGQGRHTANTDTQYF. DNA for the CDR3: TGCGCCAGCAGCCATCGAAGGGGGCAGGGTCGACACACGGCAAACACAGATACGCAGTATTTT.

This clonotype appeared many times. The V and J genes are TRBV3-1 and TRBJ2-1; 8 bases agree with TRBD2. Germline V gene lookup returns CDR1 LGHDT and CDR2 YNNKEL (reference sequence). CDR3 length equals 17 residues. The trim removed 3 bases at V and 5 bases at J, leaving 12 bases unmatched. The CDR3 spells CASSQAGTRASDNEQFF. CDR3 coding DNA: TGTGCCAGCAGCCAGGCCGGGACTAGGGCTAGCGACAATGAGCAGTTCTTC.

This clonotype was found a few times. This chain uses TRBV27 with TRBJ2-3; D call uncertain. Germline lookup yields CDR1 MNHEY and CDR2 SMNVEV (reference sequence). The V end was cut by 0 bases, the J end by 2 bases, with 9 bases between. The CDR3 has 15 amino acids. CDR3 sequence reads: CASSLSSTTTDTQYF. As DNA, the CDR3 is TGTGCCAGCAGTTTATCATCCACTACCACAGATACGCAGTATTTT.

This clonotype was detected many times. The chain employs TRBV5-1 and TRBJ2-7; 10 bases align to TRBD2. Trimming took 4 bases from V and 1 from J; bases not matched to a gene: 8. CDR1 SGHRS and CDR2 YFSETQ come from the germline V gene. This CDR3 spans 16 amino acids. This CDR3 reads CASSAVLAGGSYEQYF. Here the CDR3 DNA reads TGCGCCAGCAGCGCAGTCTTAGCGGGAGGTTCCTACGAGCAGTACTTC.

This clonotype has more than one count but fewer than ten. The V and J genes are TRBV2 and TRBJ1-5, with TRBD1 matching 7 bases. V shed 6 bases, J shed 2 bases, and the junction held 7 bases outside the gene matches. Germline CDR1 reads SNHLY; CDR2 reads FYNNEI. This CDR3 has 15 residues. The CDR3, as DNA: TGTGCCAGCAGCCGACAGGGAGTCGGCAATCAGCCCCAGCATTTT. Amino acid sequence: CASSRQGVGNQPQHF. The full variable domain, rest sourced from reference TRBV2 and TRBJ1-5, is EPEVTQTPSHQVTQMGQEVILRCVPISNHLYFYWYRQILGQKVEFLVSFYNNEISEKSEIFDDQFSVERPDGSNFTLKIRSTKLEDSAMYFCASSRQGVGNQPQHFGDGTRLSIL.

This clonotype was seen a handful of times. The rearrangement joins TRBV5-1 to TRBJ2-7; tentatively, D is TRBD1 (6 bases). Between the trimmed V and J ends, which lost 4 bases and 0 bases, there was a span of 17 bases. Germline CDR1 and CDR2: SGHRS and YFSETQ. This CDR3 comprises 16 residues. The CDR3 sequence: CASSKQGQGISYEQYF. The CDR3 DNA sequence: TGCGCCAGCAGCAAACAGGGCCAGGGGATCTCCTACGAGCAGTACTTC.

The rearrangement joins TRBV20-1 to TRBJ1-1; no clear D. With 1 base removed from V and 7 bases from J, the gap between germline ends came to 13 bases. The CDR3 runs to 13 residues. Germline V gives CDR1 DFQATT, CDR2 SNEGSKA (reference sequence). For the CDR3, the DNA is TGCAGTGCTAGAGCCGGCAGGCGGATTGAAGCTTTCTTT. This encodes CSARAGRRIEAFF.

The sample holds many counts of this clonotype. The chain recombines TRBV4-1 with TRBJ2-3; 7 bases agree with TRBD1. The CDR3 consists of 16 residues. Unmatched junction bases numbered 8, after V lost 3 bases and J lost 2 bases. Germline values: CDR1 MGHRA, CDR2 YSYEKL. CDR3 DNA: TGCGCCAGCAGCCAGACGACAGGGTTAGTCACAGATACGCAGTATTTT. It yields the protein CASSQTTGLVTDTQYF.

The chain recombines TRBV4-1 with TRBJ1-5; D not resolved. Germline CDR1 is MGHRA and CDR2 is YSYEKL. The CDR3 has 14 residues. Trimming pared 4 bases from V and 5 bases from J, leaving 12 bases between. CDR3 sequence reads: CASSLSVADQPQHF. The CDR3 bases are TGCGCCAGCAGCCTATCCGTGGCAGATCAGCCCCAGCATTTT.

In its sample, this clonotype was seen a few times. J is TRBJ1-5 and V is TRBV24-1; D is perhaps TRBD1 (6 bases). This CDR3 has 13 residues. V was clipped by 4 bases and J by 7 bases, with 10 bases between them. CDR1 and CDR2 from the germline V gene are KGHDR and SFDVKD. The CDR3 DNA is TGTGCCACCAGTGACCGCGACAGGCAGCCCCAGCATTTT. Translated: CATSDRDRQPQHF.

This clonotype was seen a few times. DNA for the CDR3: TGTGCCAGCAGAAAGACAGAGAGTTTGGTGAGCACTGAAGCTTTCTTT. Translated, it gives CASRKTESLVSTEAFF. The rearrangement links TRBV2 to TRBJ1-1; maybe TRBD1 (5 bases). The germline gives CDR1 SNHLY, CDR2 FYNNEI. V was clipped by 6 bases and J by 4 bases, with 21 bases between them. This CDR3 is 16 amino acids long.

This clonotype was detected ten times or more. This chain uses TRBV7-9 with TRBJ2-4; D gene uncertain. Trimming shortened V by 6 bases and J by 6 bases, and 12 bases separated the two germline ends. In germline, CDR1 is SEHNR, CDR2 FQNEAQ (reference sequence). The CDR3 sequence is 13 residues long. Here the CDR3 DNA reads TGTGCCAGCAGTGATAAGCCTATAAACATTCAGTACTTC. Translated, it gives CASSDKPINIQYF.

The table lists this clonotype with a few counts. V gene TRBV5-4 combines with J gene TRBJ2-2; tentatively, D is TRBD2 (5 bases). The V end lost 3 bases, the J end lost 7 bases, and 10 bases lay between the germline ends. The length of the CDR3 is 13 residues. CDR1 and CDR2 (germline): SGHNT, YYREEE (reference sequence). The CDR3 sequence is CASSSDEGGELFF. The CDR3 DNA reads TGTGCCAGCAGCTCTGACGAGGGCGGGGAGCTGTTTTTT.

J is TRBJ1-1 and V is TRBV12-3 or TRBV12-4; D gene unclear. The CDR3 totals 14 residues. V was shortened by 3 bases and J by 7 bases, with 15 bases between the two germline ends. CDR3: CASSFVLGLSEAFF. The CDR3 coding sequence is TGTGCCAGCAGTTTCGTTTTGGGATTAAGTGAAGCTTTCTTT.

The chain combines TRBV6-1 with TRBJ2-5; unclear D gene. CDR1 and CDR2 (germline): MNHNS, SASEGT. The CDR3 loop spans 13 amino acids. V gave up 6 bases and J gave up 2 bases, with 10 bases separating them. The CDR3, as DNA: TGTGCCAGCAGCGTGTCACGACAAGAGACCCAGTACTTC. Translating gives CASSVSRQETQYF.

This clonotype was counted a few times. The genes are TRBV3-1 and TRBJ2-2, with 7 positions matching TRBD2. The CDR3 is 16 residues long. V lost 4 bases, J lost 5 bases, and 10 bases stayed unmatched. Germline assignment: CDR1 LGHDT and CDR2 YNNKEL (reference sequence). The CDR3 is CASSPRIAGGTGELFF. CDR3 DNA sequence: TGTGCCAGCAGCCCTCGCATAGCCGGGGGGACCGGGGAGCTGTTTTTT.

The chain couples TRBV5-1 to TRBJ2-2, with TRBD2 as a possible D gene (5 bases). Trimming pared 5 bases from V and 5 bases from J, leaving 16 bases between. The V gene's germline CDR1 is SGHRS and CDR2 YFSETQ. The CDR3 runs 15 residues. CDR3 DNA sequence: TGCGCCAGCAGTCGAGAGGGAGACCGAACCGGGGAGCTGTTTTTT. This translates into CASSREGDRTGELFF.

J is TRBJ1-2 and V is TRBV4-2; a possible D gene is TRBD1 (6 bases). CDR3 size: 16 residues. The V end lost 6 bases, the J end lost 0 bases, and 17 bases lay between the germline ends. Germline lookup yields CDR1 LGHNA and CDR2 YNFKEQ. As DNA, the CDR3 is TGTGCCAGCAGGATATACAGGGAATCAGCTAACTATGGCTACACCTTC. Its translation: CASRIYRESANYGYTF.

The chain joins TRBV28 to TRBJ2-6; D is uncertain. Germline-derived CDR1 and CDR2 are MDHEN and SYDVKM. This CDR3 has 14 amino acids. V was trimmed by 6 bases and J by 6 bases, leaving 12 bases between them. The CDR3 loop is CASSPTREANVLTF. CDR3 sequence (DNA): TGTGCCAGCAGCCCTACTCGCGAGGCCAACGTCCTGACTTTC.

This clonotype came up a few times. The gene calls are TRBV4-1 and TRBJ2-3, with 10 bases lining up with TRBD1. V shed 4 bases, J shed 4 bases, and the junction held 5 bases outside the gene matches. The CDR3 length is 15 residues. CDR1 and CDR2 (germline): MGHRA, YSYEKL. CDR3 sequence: CASSLFGTGADTQYF. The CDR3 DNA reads TGCGCCAGCAGCCTCTTCGGGACAGGGGCAGATACGCAGTATTTT.

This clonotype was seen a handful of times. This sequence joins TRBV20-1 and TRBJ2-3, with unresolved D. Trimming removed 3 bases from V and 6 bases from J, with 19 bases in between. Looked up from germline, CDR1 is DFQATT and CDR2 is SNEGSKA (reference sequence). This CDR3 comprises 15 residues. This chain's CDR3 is CSASPPGSRADTQYF. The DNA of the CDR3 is TGCAGTGCTAGTCCTCCGGGTTCTAGGGCGGATACGCAGTATTTT.